This T cell receptor (beta chain) comes out of a study of T cells after yellow fever vaccination. Study-wide results and limits: Weaker in magnitude, the secondary response showed a faster peak on day 5 versus 15. From the bulk population, abundant clonotypes could contaminate and appear within FACS-sorted repertoires.

From the 5' RACE reads, TCRdb called clonotypes with MiXCR, one entry per CDR3 protein. The sample lists about 74,000 distinct CDR3 sequences, 7.1% occurring once. The CDR3 length is 15 residues. Germline V lookup: CDR1 MNHEY, CDR2 SMNVEV (reference sequence). Trimming cost V 3 bases and J 2 bases, with 11 bases left between them. Remarks on this clonotype: The antigen remains undetermined.

This rearrangement joins TRBV27 to TRBJ1-5; D remains unclear. The material sequenced was CD8+ T cells sorted from PBMCs, taken around 5 days after the first yellow fever vaccination. The receptor's source is a man in his late teens or twenties who received the YFV17D yellow fever vaccine. CDR3 nucleotides: TGTGCCAGCAGTTTCTCCAAAAACCGCAATCAGCCCCAGCATTTT. It yields the protein CASSFSKNRNQPQHF.